The 6 T cell receptor beta chains presented below share a single source sample, sequenced in a study of OX40 agonist ivuxolimab in advanced cancers. TCRdb's table, derived via immunoSEQ multiplex PCR, lists solely in-frame clones and lacks some. The sample has 35,000 to 45,000 clones, about 82% seen once. Source: CD4+ or CD8+ T cells sorted from blood, taken in a trial of the OX40 agonist ivuxolimab. Source of these receptors: an adult with an advanced solid tumor such as melanoma, head and neck, liver or kidney cancer.

This clone came up once. The chain is built from TRBV5-5 and TRBJ2-5; D possibly corresponds to TRBD1 (5 bases). Germline V lookup: CDR1 SGHKS, CDR2 YYEKEE (reference sequence). V was trimmed by 1 base and J by 7 bases, leaving 14 bases between them. The CDR3 sequence is 14 residues long. The CDR3 sequence: CASSLPTAIVTQYF. The CDR3 DNA sequence: TGTGCCAGCAGCTTGCCGACAGCAATTGTGACCCAGTACTTC.

The J gene is TRBJ1-2, the V gene TRBV5-4; possibly TRBD1 for D (5 bases). Germline loops: CDR1 SGHNT, CDR2 YYREEE (reference sequence). V lost 3 bases and J 4 bases, leaving 10 bases between the germline ends. This CDR3 has 13 residues. The CDR3 coding sequence is TGTGCCAGCAGCTCAGGGTTTGGCTATGGCTACACCTTC. It is translated as CASSSGFGYGYTF.

The chain couples TRBV4-2 to TRBJ2-5; 9 nucleotides line up with TRBD2. J was trimmed by 1 base and V by 0 bases; bases with no gene match: 0. The germline V gene has CDR1 LGHNA and CDR2 YNFKEQ. The CDR3 has 15 residues. CDR3 nucleotide sequence: TGTGCCAGCAGCCAAGAGCGGGGGGGCCAAGAGACCCAGTACTTC. The encoded protein is CASSQERGGQETQYF.

V usage is TRBV5-5 and J usage is TRBJ2-3; D perhaps matches TRBD2 (7 bases). Germline-derived CDR1 and CDR2 are SGHKS and YYEKEE (reference sequence). CDR3 size: 15 residues. Trimming took off 3 bases at V and 4 bases at J, with 15 bases between the two ends. The CDR3 loop reads CASSWVGGPSDTQYF. CDR3 nucleotides: TGTGCCAGCAGCTGGGTCGGGGGGCCGTCAGATACGCAGTATTTT.

This clone was counted once. The chain is built from TRBV7-9 and TRBJ2-7; D assignment may be TRBD1 or TRBD2 (5 bases each). Trimming took off 3 bases at V and 3 bases at J, with 12 bases between the two ends. The CDR3 is 14 residues long. The germline V gene encodes CDR1 SEHNR and CDR2 FQNEAQ (reference sequence). CDR3 DNA: TGTGCCAGCAGCTTGTCCGGGGACCTCTACGAGCAGTACGTC. Encoded protein: CASSLSGDLYEQYV.

The V and J genes are TRBV29-1 and TRBJ2-3; TRBD1 or TRBD2 may be the D gene (5 bases each). The germline V gene has CDR1 SQVTM and CDR2 ANQGSEA. V dropped 7 bases and J dropped 2 bases, with 16 bases sitting between them. CDR3 length: 14 residues. As DNA, the CDR3 is TGCAGCGCAGGGTTAGCGAACCCCACAGATACGCAGTATTTT. Encoded protein: CSAGLANPTDTQYF.